This T cell receptor (beta chain) was sequenced for a study of PD-1 blockade in mismatch repair-deficient tumors. Overall study context: All were previously treated, progressing patients with over 9 mismatch repair-deficient cancer types.

CDR3 size: 16 residues. V lost 5 bases and J lost 7; bases outside the gene matches: 12. Germline CDR1 and CDR2: MDHEN and SYDVKM. The data were produced by immunoSEQ multiplex PCR, yet TCRdb's version contains in-frame clones alone and is incomplete. Here the sample spans around 18,000 clones, 84% being singletons. Mismatch repair deficiency was confirmed in all patients, by PCR or immunohistochemistry. The genes are TRBV28 and TRBJ2-1; 9 bases line up with TRBD2. The sequencing used PBMCs, collected roughly 23 weeks after starting pembrolizumab. This sequence was found in an adult with mismatch repair-deficient cancer. This chain's CDR3 is CASSASGAGGNNEQFF. The CDR3 DNA is TGTGCCAGCAGTGCCTCAGGGGCGGGAGGGAATAATGAGCAGTTCTTC.